Each of the 32 T cell receptor beta chains below was sequenced from the same sample in a study of shared clonotypes between healthy human individuals. Sequenced by immunoSEQ multiplex PCR; TCRdb stores in-frame clones only, minus some. The sample has some 2,000,000 clones, more than 90% seen once. Sample: naive CD4+ T cells sorted from blood. Noted subset: CD45RA+ positively selected. Source of these receptors: a man between 18 and 29 years old in good health.

The J gene is TRBJ1-5, the V gene TRBV18, with a weak D call TRBD1 (5 bases). With 3 bases removed from V and 3 bases from J, the gap between germline ends came to 18 bases. Germline V gives CDR1 KGHSH, CDR2 LQKENI. This CDR3 region has 17 residues. In nucleotides, the CDR3 is TGTGCCAGCTCACCCGACCTGGGGGGTAATGCCAATCAGCCCCAGCATTTT. Amino acids: CASSPDLGGNANQPQHF.

The rearrangement links TRBV6-1 to TRBJ2-7, with 11 bases lining up with TRBD2. The junction had 7 bases not matched to a gene; V was cut back by 6 bases and J by 6 bases. The CDR3 spans 14 residues. Looked up from germline, CDR1 is MNHNS and CDR2 is SASEGT. This CDR3 reads CASRGLADGGEQYF. For the CDR3, the DNA is TGTGCCAGCAGGGGACTAGCGGATGGCGGCGAGCAGTACTTC.

The chain links TRBV5-1 to TRBJ1-1; no clear D gene. The CDR3 is made up of 14 amino acids. The V gene lost 5 bases and the J gene lost 0 bases, with 11 bases spanning the gap. Germline V CDR1 and CDR2: SGHRS, YFSETQ. CDR3 nucleotides: TGCGCCAGCAGGCTGGAGGTCGTGAACACTGAAGCTTTCTTT. Its protein product is CASRLEVVNTEAFF.

The chain recombines TRBV6-5 with TRBJ2-7, with TRBD1 identical over 8 bases. The CDR3 covers 15 residues. The germline V gene encodes CDR1 MNHEY and CDR2 SVGAGI. With V trimmed by 0 bases and J by 7 bases, 8 bases remained unmatched. CDR3 sequence: CASSYSHQGAGEQYF. CDR3 nucleotides: TGTGCCAGCAGTTACTCGCATCAGGGGGCGGGGGAGCAGTACTTC.

The rearrangement links TRBV4-1 to TRBJ1-1; D might be TRBD1 (5 bases). CDR1 is MGHRA, CDR2 YSYEKL, per germline. The V gene lost 3 bases and the J gene lost 5 bases, with 16 bases spanning the gap. The CDR3 length is 15 residues. DNA for the CDR3: TGCGCCAGCAGCCATATCCTCCGGGGGAATACTGAAGCTTTCTTT. This gives the protein CASSHILRGNTEAFF.

The chain carries TRBV6-1 and TRBJ2-1; 7 nucleotides agree with TRBD2. V shed 7 bases and J 7 bases; nucleotides not matched to a gene: 10. Germline V gene sequence: CDR1 MNHNS, CDR2 SASEGT. The CDR3 covers 14 residues. The CDR3 nucleotides are TGTGCCAGCACCTCGGCGGGAGCGGGGAATGAGCAGTTCTTC. It encodes CASTSAGAGNEQFF.

The chain employs TRBV4-3 and TRBJ1-4, with D perhaps TRBD1 (5 bases). Deletions cut 5 bases from V and 2 bases from J, with 9 bases between. This CDR3 spans 14 amino acids. The germline V gene encodes CDR1 LGHNA and CDR2 YSLEER. CDR3 residues: CASSWGRTNEKLFF. DNA of the CDR3: TGCGCCAGCAGCTGGGGGAGGACTAATGAAAAACTGTTTTTT.

The V gene is TRBV30, the J gene TRBJ1-5, with D tentatively TRBD1 (5 bases). V dropped 3 bases and J dropped 5 bases, with 8 bases sitting between them. The germline gives CDR1 GTSNPN, CDR2 SVGIG (reference sequence). The CDR3 extends over 12 amino acids. In DNA, the CDR3 is TGTGCCTGGAGACGGGACGATCAGCCCCAGCATTTT. Residues: CAWRRDDQPQHF.

The V call is TRBV5-1, the J call TRBJ2-5, with D possibly TRBD2 on 5 matching bases. Germline CDR1 and CDR2: SGHRS and YFSETQ. The CDR3 is 15 residues long. V lost 4 bases to trimming and J lost 6 bases, with 19 bases between them. For the CDR3, the DNA is TGCGCCAGCAGCCTGGCCACGGGGTCCGGCAAGACCCAGTACTTC. It translates to CASSLATGSGKTQYF.

J is TRBJ1-4 and V is TRBV28, with D hard to call. Germline V gene sequence: CDR1 MDHEN, CDR2 SYDVKM. V was clipped by 4 bases and J by 5 bases, with 11 bases between them. This CDR3 comprises 14 residues. CDR3 in amino acids: CASSSPGHNEKLFF. Here the CDR3 DNA reads TGTGCCAGCAGTTCCCCGGGCCACAATGAAAAACTGTTTTTT.

DNA of the CDR3: TGTGCCAGCAGTTTAGTGGCCACCGGGGAGCTGTTTTTT. Translation: CASSLVATGELFF. This chain joins TRBV28 and TRBJ2-2; D ambiguous. Looked up from germline, CDR1 is MDHEN and CDR2 is SYDVKM. The CDR3 is 13 amino acids. Trimming shortened V by 2 bases and J by 4 bases, and 5 bases separated the two germline ends.

The chain has TRBV6-5 and TRBJ1-1; D is perhaps TRBD1 (6 bases). The CDR3 loop spans 12 amino acids. CDR1 is MNHEY, CDR2 SVGAGI, per germline. Trimming took 5 bases from V and 7 from J, leaving 11 bases between them. Here the CDR3 DNA reads TGTGCCAGCAGTGAGGACAGACGTGAAGCTTTCTTT. Protein product: CASSEDRREAFF.

Remarks on this clone: One end of the junction varies from germline; a read error may be responsible. The chain recombines TRBV7-7 with TRBJ2-3, with D perhaps TRBD1 (6 bases). This CDR3 has 15 amino acids. Germline assignment: CDR1 SSHAT and CDR2 FNYEAQ (reference sequence). The CDR3 is CASSLGQRSTDTQYF. CDR3 DNA: TGTGCTAGCAGCCTAGGACAGAGGAGCACAGATACGCAGTATTTT.

The chain employs TRBV11-2 and TRBJ1-1; no clear D. Germline V CDR1 and CDR2: SGHAT, FQNNGV. The CDR3 totals 15 residues. Trimming shortened V by 5 bases and J by 0 bases, and 13 bases separated the two germline ends. In DNA, the CDR3 is TGTGCCAGCAGCAAAGACGGGGAGATGAACACTGAAGCTTTCTTT. Encoded protein: CASSKDGEMNTEAFF.

The CDR3 region has the DNA TGCGCCAGCAGCTTGGCTACTAGCGGGAGCGAGCAGTACTTC. The encoded protein is CASSLATSGSEQYF. This rearrangement joins TRBV5-1 to TRBJ2-7; 11 nucleotides line up with TRBD2. Germline CDR1 and CDR2: SGHRS and YFSETQ. V shed 0 bases and J 6 bases; nucleotides not matched to a gene: 2. This CDR3 contains 14 residues.

The chain has TRBV7-8 and TRBJ2-3, with D perhaps matching TRBD1 or TRBD2 (5 bases each). CDR3 length: 17 amino acids. Germline V gives CDR1 SGHVS, CDR2 FQNEAQ. Deletions cut 6 bases from V and 2 bases from J, with 21 bases between. The CDR3 DNA follows: TGTGCCAGCAGATATGACTCATCCACGGGGCCCACAGATACGCAGTATTTT. It is translated as CASRYDSSTGPTDTQYF.

This chain joins TRBV6-5 and TRBJ2-7; 8 bases are shared with TRBD2. V shed 4 bases and J 3 bases; nucleotides not matched to a gene: 2. The CDR3 length is 13 residues. The germline V gene has CDR1 MNHEY and CDR2 SVGAGI. Here the CDR3 reads CASSLAGHYEQYF. The CDR3 DNA follows: TGTGCCAGCAGTTTAGCGGGACACTACGAGCAGTACTTC.

The chain employs TRBV2 and TRBJ1-5; D call uncertain. The CDR3 sequence is 15 residues long. Looked up from germline, CDR1 is SNHLY and CDR2 is FYNNEI. Trimming removed 6 bases at V and 0 bases at J, with 12 bases between. CDR3 loop: CASSADGASNQPQHF. The CDR3 nucleotides read TGTGCCAGCAGCGCCGACGGAGCTAGCAATCAGCCCCAGCATTTT.

This chain joins TRBV19 and TRBJ1-4; perhaps TRBD1 as D (5 bases). The V gene's germline CDR1 is LNHDA and CDR2 SQIVND (reference sequence). The CDR3 extends over 12 amino acids. V was pared by 7 bases and J by 5 bases, with 8 bases between. The CDR3 DNA reads as TGTGCCAGTAACGCAGGGAATGAAAAACTGTTTTTT. Amino acids: CASNAGNEKLFF.

The chain carries TRBV27 and TRBJ1-2; 10 positions agree with TRBD1. The CDR3 loop spans 14 amino acids. The ends lost 4 bases at V and 4 bases at J; junction bases unmatched: 3. Germline values: CDR1 MNHEY, CDR2 SMNVEV (reference sequence). The CDR3 nucleotides are TGTGCCAGCAGTTGGGGACAGGGGACCTATGGCTACACCTTC. Protein sequence: CASSWGQGTYGYTF.

This chain connects TRBV4-2 to TRBJ1-3; tentatively, D is TRBD1 (6 bases). Looked up from germline, CDR1 is LGHNA and CDR2 is YNFKEQ. V was pared by 4 bases and J by 2 bases, with 33 bases between. This CDR3 region has 22 residues. The CDR3 loop is CASSPRMAPGTSSRPTGNTIYF. CDR3 DNA: TGTGCCAGCAGCCCCCGTATGGCCCCCGGGACAAGCTCCCGCCCGACTGGAAACACCATATATTTT.

The chain uses TRBV4-1 and TRBJ2-7, with 7 bases aligning to TRBD1. Germline trimming cut 0 bases from V and 5 bases from J; bases unmatched to any gene: 7. The germline V gene has CDR1 MGHRA and CDR2 YSYEKL. The CDR3 runs to 15 residues. CDR3 DNA: TGCGCCAGCAGCCAAGATCTTCGAGGGGGCGACGAGCAGTACTTC. It yields the protein CASSQDLRGGDEQYF.

V is TRBV5-6 and J is TRBJ2-2; D unclear. The germline gives CDR1 SGHDT, CDR2 YYEEEE. With 0 bases removed from V and 8 bases from J, the gap between germline ends came to 11 bases. The CDR3 is 14 amino acids. For the CDR3, the DNA is TGTGCCAGCAGCTTGGCCGTAGCAAATGGGGAGCTGTTTTTT. Translating it yields CASSLAVANGELFF.

This clone was counted a single time. The chain links TRBV2 to TRBJ2-1, with D possibly matching TRBD2 (5 bases). V lost 1 base and J lost 6, with 13 bases in between. CDR1 SNHLY and CDR2 FYNNEI come from the germline V gene. This CDR3 has 15 amino acids. Written as DNA, the CDR3 is TGTGCCAGCAGTGAAGAGGGCCGCCGGGGCAATGAGCAGTTCTTC. This sequence encodes CASSEEGRRGNEQFF.

The J gene is TRBJ2-3, the V gene TRBV5-1, with 13 nucleotides matching TRBD2. Germline CDR1 and CDR2: SGHRS and YFSETQ. CDR3 length: 14 residues. Trimming took 7 bases from V and 5 from J; bases not matched to a gene: 4. CDR3 sequence reads: CASWTSGSRDTQYF. CDR3 nucleotide sequence: TGCGCCAGCTGGACTAGCGGGAGTAGAGATACGCAGTATTTT.

The chain is built from TRBV30 and TRBJ2-2; 7 bases fit TRBD1. Germline trimming cut 2 bases from V and 7 bases from J; bases unmatched to any gene: 10. Germline V lookup: CDR1 GTSNPN, CDR2 SVGIG (reference sequence). CDR3 length: 15 amino acids. The CDR3 loop is CAWSPGPGQHGELFF. In DNA form, the CDR3 reads TGTGCCTGGAGTCCCGGGCCGGGACAGCACGGGGAGCTGTTTTTT.

The chain uses TRBV5-1 and TRBJ1-2; possible D gene TRBD1, 6 bases. CDR3 length: 16 amino acids. Germline values: CDR1 SGHRS, CDR2 YFSETQ. V was pared by 1 base and J by 3 bases, with 16 bases between. CDR3 in DNA: TGCGCCAGCAGCTTGCCCCGGGACAACTGGGACTATGGCTACACCTTC. This encodes CASSLPRDNWDYGYTF.

This rearrangement joins TRBV28 to TRBJ1-5, with 7 bases lining up with TRBD1. This CDR3 comprises 13 residues. Germline CDR1 MDHEN, CDR2 SYDVKM. V was clipped by 7 bases and J by 3 bases; unmatched bases: 3. This chain's CDR3 is CASTGTVNQPQHF. In DNA, the CDR3 is TGTGCCAGCACCGGGACAGTCAATCAGCCCCAGCATTTT. Together with reference TRBV28 and TRBJ1-5, the CDR3 gives the full variable domain: DVKVTQSSRYLVKRTGEKVFLECVQDMDHENMFWYRQDPGLGLRLIYFSYDVKMKEKGDIPEGYSVSREKKERFSLILESASTNQTSMYLCASTGTVNQPQHFGDGTRLSIL.

The rearrangement uses TRBV11-2 and TRBJ2-7; 8 positions match TRBD2. Germline V gene data show CDR1 as SGHAT and CDR2 as FQNNGV. The CDR3 length is 15 residues. The V gene end was trimmed by 5 bases and the J gene end by 4 bases; junction bases not matched to a gene: 10. CDR3 DNA sequence: TGTGCCAGCAGCGCCCGATTAGCGGGGTCGTACGAGCAGTACTTC. Its translation: CASSARLAGSYEQYF.

Details on this clone: Other DNA sequences of this sample code for an identical CDR3. The rearrangement links TRBV6-1 to TRBJ2-5; 14 positions agree with TRBD2. The CDR3 contains 14 residues. Losses at the gene ends were 4 bases for V and 5 bases for J; bases not matched to a gene: 0. Germline V gene sequence: CDR1 MNHNS, CDR2 SASEGT. The CDR3 DNA sequence: TGTGCCAGCAGTGGACTAGCGGGAGGGGAGACCCAGTACTTC. The encoded protein is CASSGLAGGETQYF.

The table lists this clone with a few counts. The same CDR3 arises from other DNA sequences in this sample as well. The V and J genes are TRBV18 and TRBJ2-5; D possibly corresponds to TRBD1 (5 bases). The CDR3 has 13 amino acids. From germline, CDR1 is KGHSH and CDR2 LQKENI. V was cut by 2 bases and J by 2 bases, with 6 bases left in between. CDR3 region: CASSPRQQETQYF. The CDR3 coding sequence is TGTGCCAGCTCACCAAGACAGCAAGAGACCCAGTACTTC.

This rearrangement joins TRBV5-4 to TRBJ2-3, with 8 bases aligning to TRBD2. Trimming at V came to 3 bases and at J to 1 base, leaving 13 bases not matched to a gene. The CDR3 contains 18 residues. CDR1 and CDR2 (germline): SGHNT, YYREEE (reference sequence). The CDR3 sequence: CASSSPSKRGTRTDTQYF. In DNA, the CDR3 is TGTGCCAGCAGCTCGCCCTCCAAGCGGGGGACTCGCACAGATACGCAGTATTTT.